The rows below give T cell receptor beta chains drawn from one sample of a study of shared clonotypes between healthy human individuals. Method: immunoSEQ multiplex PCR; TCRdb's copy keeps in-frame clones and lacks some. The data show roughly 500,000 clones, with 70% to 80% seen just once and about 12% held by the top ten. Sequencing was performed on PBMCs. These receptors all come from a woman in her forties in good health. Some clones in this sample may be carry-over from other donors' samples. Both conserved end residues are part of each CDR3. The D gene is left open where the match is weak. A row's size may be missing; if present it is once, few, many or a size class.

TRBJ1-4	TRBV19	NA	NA	CASGHNGRGEKLFF	TGTGCCAGTGGGCATAACGGGAGGGGAGAAAAACTGTTTTTT
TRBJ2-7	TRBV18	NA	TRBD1	CASGQGTYEQYF	TGTGCCAGCGGACAGGGGACCTACGAGCAGTACTTC
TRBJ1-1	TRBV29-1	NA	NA	CSVVVQGKVTEAFF	TGCAGCGTTGTAGTCCAGGGGAAGGTCACTGAAGCTTTCTTT
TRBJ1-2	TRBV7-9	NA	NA	CASSLAQTTGYTF	TGTGCCAGCAGCTTAGCGCAGACTACGGGCTACACCTTC
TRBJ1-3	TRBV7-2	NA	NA	CASSLVGNQNTIYF	TGTGCCAGCAGCTTAGTAGGAAACCAAAACACCATATATTTT
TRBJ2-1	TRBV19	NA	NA	CASSGKAEQFF	TGTGCCAGTAGTGGTAAGGCAGAGCAGTTCTTC
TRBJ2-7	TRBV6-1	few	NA	CASNRVGYEQYF	TGTGCCAGCAACAGGGTAGGCTACGAGCAGTACTTC
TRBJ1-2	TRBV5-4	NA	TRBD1	CASSPGTAYGYTF	TGTGCCAGCAGCCCCGGGACAGCTTATGGCTACACCTTC
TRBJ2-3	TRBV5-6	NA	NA	CASSLDRGTGTDTQYF	TGTGCCAGCAGCTTGGATCGCGGGACGGGCACAGATACGCAGTATTTT
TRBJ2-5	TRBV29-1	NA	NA	CSVSTETQYF	TGCAGCGTTTCGACGGAGACCCAGTACTTC
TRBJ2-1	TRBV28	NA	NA	CASSKPTSYNEQFF	TGTGCCAGCAGTAAACCAACTAGCTACAATGAGCAGTTCTTC
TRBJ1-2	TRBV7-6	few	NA	CASSSTERQGYTF	TGTGCCAGCAGCTCAACAGAAAGGCAAGGCTACACCTTC
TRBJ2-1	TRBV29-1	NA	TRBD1	CSVGTAGGNEQFF	TGCAGCGTTGGTACGGCAGGGGGCAATGAGCAGTTCTTC
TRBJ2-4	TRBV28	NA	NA	CASSVGDHRNIQYF	TGTGCCAGCAGTGTCGGGGATCACAGAAACATTCAGTACTTC
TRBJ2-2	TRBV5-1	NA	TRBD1	CASSFWDSYYTGELFF	TGCGCCAGCAGCTTCTGGGACAGTTACTACACCGGGGAGCTGTTTTTT
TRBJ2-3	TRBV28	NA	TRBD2	CASSLSSGRADTQYF	TGTGCCAGCAGTTTGAGTAGCGGGAGGGCAGATACGCAGTATTTT
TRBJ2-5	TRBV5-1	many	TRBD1	CASSLGGQATMETQYF	TGCGCCAGCAGCTTGGGCGGACAGGCGACGATGGAGACCCAGTACTTC
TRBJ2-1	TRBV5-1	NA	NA	CASSLDGGEYNEQFF	TGCGCCAGCAGCTTGGATGGAGGCGAATACAATGAGCAGTTCTTC
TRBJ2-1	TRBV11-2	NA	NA	CASSLLVVGRAEQFF	TGTGCCAGCAGCTTATTGGTAGTAGGGCGAGCGGAGCAGTTCTTC
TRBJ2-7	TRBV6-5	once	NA	CASSYSLGFSSEQYF	TGTGCCAGCAGTTACTCGTTGGGTTTTAGCTCCGAGCAGTACTTC
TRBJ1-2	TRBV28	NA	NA	CASSRDKNYGYTF	TGTGCCAGCAGTCGGGACAAGAACTATGGCTACACCTTC
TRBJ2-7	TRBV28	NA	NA	CASSSGSSYEQYF	TGTGCCAGCAGTTCAGGGAGTTCCTACGAGCAGTACTTC
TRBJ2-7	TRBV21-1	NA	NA	CASPIKTREGGEQYF	TGTGCCAGCCCTATTAAAACCCGGGAAGGAGGCGAGCAGTACTTC
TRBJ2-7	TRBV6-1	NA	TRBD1	CASRVGGTHEQYF	TGTGCCAGCCGAGTAGGGGGCACCCACGAGCAGTACTTC
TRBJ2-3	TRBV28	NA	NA	CASSPQGRVADTQYF	TGTGCCAGCAGTCCCCAGGGGAGGGTCGCAGATACGCAGTATTTT
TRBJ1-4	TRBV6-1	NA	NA	CASRRGGTNEKLFF	TGTGCCAGCAGGAGGGGGGGAACTAATGAAAAACTGTTTTTT
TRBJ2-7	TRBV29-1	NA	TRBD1	CSVAGQREQYF	TGCAGCGTTGCGGGACAGAGGGAGCAGTACTTC
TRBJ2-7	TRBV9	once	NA	CASSVAPGLSSPYEQYF	TGTGCCAGCAGCGTAGCCCCAGGGCTTTCCAGTCCCTACGAGCAGTACTTC
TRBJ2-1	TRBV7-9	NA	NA	CAGGGALRTYNEQFF	TGTGCAGGAGGCGGCGCCCTTAGGACCTACAATGAGCAGTTCTTC
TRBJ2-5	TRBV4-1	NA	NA	CASTQLPGTGETQYF	TGCGCCAGCACCCAACTGCCGGGGACGGGAGAGACCCAGTACTTC
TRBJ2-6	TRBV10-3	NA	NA	CAISEMGGTGANVLTF	TGTGCCATCAGTGAGATGGGGGGCACTGGGGCCAACGTCCTGACTTTC
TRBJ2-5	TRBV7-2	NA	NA	CASSSQVEETQYF	TGTGCCAGCAGCTCCCAAGTTGAAGAGACCCAGTACTTC
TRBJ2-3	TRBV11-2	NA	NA	CASSPGLSTDTQYF	TGTGCCAGCAGCCCTGGGCTGAGCACAGATACGCAGTATTTT
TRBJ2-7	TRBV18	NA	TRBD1	CASSPTGKSYEQYF	TGTGCCAGCTCACCGACAGGGAAATCGTACGAGCAGTACTTC
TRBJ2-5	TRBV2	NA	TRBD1	CASSPLQGAGETQYF	TGTGCCAGCAGCCCCCTACAGGGGGCCGGAGAGACCCAGTACTTC
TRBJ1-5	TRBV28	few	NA	CASSLITRGQPQHF	TGTGCCAGCAGTCTCATCACAAGGGGTCAGCCCCAGCATTTT
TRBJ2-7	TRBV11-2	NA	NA	CASRGRRIEQYF	TGTGCCAGCCGCGGCAGGCGGATCGAGCAGTACTTC
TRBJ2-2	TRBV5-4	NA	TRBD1	CASSLGGTGIAGELFF	TGTGCCAGCAGCTTGGGGGGGACAGGGATTGCCGGGGAGCTGTTTTTT
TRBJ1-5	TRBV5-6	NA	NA	CASSSTRQDQPQHF	TGTGCCAGCAGCTCCACACGACAGGATCAGCCCCAGCATTTT
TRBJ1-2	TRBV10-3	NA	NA	CAISDGFGYTF	TGTGCCATCAGTGACGGCTTTGGCTACACCTTC
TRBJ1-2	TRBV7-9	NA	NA	CASSLERFSYGYTF	TGTGCCAGCAGCTTAGAAAGGTTTTCCTATGGCTACACCTTC
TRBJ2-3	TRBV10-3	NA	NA	CAISPQRTSTDTQYF	TGTGCCATCAGCCCCCAGCGGACCAGCACAGATACGCAGTATTTT
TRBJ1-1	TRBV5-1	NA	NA	CASSASLMNTEAFF	TGCGCCAGCAGCGCTAGCCTTATGAACACTGAAGCTTTCTTT
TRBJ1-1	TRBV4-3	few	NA	CASSQDHGRMEAFF	TGCGCCAGCAGCCAAGATCACGGGCGGATGGAAGCTTTCTTT
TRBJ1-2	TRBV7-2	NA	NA	CASSLERTPLKAGYTF	TGTGCCAGCAGCTTAGAGAGGACACCATTGAAAGCTGGCTACACCTTC
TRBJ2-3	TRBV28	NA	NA	CASTSYFTDTQYF	TGTGCCAGCACCTCCTACTTCACAGATACGCAGTATTTT
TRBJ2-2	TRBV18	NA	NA	CASSLAKPLRGTGELFF	TGTGCCAGCTCACTTGCAAAGCCCCTCCGGGGCACCGGGGAGCTGTTTTTT
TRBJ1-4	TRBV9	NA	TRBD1	CASSIGQGGNEKLFF	TGTGCCAGCAGCATCGGACAGGGGGGGAATGAAAAACTGTTTTTT
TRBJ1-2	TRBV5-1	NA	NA	CASSQRTDNYGYTF	TGCGCCAGCAGCCAAAGGACAGATAACTATGGCTACACCTTC
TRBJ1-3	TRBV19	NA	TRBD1	CASSTRQGIDSGNTIYF	TGTGCCAGTAGTACCCGACAGGGGATCGACTCTGGAAACACCATATATTTT
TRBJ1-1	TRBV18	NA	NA	CASSGTTPGGTEAFF	TGTGCCAGCTCCGGTACGACACCCGGGGGCACTGAAGCTTTCTTT
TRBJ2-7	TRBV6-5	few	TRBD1	CASSRTGSYEQYF	TGTGCCAGCAGTCGGACAGGGTCCTACGAGCAGTACTTC
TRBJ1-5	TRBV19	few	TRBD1	CASRRQGGNQPQHF	TGTGCCAGTAGGAGACAGGGTGGCAATCAGCCCCAGCATTTT